This T cell receptor (beta chain) was sequenced for a study of technical replicates of blood from a few donors. This clone occurred once. V dropped 5 bases and J dropped 9 bases, with 11 bases sitting between them. Per the germline V gene, CDR1 is DFQATT and CDR2 is SNEGSKA (reference sequence). The CDR3 is made up of 11 amino acids. TCRdb keeps only in-frame clones here, not all; method: immunoSEQ multiplex PCR. The sample shows approximately 58,000 clones, approximately 86% of them seen only once. The J gene is TRBJ1-3, the V gene TRBV20-1; tentative D call: TRBD1 (5 bases). Sequences were obtained from PBMCs. This clonotype was sampled from a human donor in good health. Some clones in this sample may be carry-over from other donors' samples. The DNA for the CDR3 is TGCAGTGCTCCCGGCGGGGGCACCATATATTTT. Protein: CSAPGGGTIYF.